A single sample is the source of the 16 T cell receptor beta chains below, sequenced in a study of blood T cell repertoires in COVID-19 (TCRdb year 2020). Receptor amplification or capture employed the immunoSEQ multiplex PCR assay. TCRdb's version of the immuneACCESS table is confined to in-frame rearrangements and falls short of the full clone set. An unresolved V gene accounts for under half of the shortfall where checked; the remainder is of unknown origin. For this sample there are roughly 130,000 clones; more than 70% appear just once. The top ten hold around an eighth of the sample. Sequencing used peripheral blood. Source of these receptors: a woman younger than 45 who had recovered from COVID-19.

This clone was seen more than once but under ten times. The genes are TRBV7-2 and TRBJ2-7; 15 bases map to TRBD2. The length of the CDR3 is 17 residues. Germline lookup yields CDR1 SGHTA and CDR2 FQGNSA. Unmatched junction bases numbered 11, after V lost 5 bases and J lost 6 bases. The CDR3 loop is CASSPKAGTSGRSEQYF. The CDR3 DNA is TGTGCCAGCAGCCCGAAAGCGGGGACTAGCGGGAGGAGCGAGCAGTACTTC.

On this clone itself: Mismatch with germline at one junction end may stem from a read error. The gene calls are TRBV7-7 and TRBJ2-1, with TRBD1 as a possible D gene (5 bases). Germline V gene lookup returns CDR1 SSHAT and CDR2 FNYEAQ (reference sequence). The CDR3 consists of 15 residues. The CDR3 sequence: CASSPRYGADNEQFF. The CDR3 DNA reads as TGTGCTAGCAGCCCCCGTTATGGGGCTGACAATGAGCAGTTCTTC.

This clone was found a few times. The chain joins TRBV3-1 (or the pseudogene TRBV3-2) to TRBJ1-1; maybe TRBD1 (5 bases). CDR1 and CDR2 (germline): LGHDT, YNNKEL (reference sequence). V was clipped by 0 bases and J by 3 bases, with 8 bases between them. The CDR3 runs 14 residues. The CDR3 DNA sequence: TGTGCCAGCAGCCAAGAAGGGGTACACACTGAAGCTTTCTTT. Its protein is CASSQEGVHTEAFF.

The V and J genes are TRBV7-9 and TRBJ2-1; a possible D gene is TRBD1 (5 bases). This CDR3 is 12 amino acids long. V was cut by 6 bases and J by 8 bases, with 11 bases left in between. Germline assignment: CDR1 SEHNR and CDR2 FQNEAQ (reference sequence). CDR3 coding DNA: TGTGCCAGCAGGACAGTCGACCATGAGCAGTTCTTC. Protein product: CASRTVDHEQFF.

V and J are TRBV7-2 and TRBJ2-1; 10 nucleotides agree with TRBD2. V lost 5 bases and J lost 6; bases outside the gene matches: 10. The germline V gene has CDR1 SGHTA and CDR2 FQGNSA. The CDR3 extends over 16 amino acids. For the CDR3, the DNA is TGTGCCAGCAGCGTTGACAGCGGGGGGGCTTCCAATGAGCAGTTCTTC. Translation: CASSVDSGGASNEQFF.

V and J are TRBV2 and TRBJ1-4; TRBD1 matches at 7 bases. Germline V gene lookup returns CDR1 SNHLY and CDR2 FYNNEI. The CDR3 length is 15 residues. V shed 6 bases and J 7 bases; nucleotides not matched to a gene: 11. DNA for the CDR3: TGTGCCAGCAGCGTAGAAGCGACAGGGCGTGAAAAACTGTTTTTT. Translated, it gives CASSVEATGREKLFF.

The DNA for the CDR3 is TGTGCCAGCAGTTCCCCTAGCGGGAGCACCTACGAGCAGTACTTC. This encodes CASSSPSGSTYEQYF. J is TRBJ2-7 and V is TRBV6-5; 10 bases match TRBD2. Germline CDR1 is MNHEY and CDR2 is SVGAGI. The CDR3 contains 15 residues. V trimming: 4 bases; J trimming: 2 bases; junction bases outside the gene matches: 5.

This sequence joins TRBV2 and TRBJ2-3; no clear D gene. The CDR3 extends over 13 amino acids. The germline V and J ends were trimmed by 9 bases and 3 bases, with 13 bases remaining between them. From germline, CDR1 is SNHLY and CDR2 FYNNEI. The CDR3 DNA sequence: TGTGCCAGGGGCTCCCTGGTGACAGATACGCAGTATTTT. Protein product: CARGSLVTDTQYF.

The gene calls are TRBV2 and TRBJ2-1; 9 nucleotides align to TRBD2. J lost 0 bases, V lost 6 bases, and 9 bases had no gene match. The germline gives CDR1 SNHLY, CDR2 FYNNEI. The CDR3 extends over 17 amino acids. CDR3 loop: CASRGGISGSSYNEQFF. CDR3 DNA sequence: TGTGCCAGCAGGGGAGGCATTAGCGGGAGCTCCTACAATGAGCAGTTCTTC.

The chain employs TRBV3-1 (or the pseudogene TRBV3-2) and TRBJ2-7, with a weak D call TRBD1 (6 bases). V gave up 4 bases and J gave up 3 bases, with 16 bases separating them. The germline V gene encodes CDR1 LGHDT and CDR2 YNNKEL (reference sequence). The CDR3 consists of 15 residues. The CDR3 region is CASSPYTGPRYEQYF. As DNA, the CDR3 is TGTGCCAGCAGCCCGTACACAGGGCCCCGCTACGAGCAGTACTTC.

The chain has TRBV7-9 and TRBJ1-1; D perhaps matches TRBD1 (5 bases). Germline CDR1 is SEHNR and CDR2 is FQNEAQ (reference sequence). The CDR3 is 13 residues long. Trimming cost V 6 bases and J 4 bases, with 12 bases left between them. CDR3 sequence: CASSTSGGTEAFF. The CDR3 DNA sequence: TGTGCCAGCAGTACGAGCGGGGGCACTGAAGCTTTCTTT.

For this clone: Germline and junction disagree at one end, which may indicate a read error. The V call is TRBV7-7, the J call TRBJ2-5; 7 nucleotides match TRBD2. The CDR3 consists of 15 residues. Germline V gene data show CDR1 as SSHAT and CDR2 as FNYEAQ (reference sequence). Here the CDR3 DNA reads TGTGCTAGCAGCGACAAAGTTACACGCGGGGGGACCCAGTACTTC. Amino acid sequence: CASSDKVTRGGTQYF.

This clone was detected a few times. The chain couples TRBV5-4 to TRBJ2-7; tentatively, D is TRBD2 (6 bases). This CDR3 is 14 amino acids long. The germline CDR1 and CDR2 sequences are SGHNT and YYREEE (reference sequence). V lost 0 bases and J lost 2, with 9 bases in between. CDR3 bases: TGTGCCAGCAGCTTGGCGGGGACTGCCTACGAGCAGTACTTC. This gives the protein CASSLAGTAYEQYF.

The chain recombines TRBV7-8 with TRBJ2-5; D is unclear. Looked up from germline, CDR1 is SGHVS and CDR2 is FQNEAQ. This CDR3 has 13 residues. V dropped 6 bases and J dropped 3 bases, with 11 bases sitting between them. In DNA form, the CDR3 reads TGTGCCAGCAGGCCTAATGCGGAAGAGACCCAGTACTTC. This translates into CASRPNAEETQYF.

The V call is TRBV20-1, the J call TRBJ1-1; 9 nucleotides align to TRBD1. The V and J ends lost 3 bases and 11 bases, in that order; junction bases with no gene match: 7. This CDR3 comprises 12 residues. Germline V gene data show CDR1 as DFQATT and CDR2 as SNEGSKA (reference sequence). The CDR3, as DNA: TGCAGTGCTAGTCCCGGGACAGGGATTGCTTTCTTT. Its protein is CSASPGTGIAFF.

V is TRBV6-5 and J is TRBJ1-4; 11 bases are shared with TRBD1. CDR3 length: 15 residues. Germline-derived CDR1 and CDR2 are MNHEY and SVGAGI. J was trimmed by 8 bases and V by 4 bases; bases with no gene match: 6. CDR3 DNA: TGTGCCAGCAGTTCCCCCGGGACAGGGGGAGAAAAACTGTTTTTT. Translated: CASSSPGTGGEKLFF.